The rows below give T cell receptor beta chains drawn from one sample of a study of vaccination effects on CD4 cells after COVID-19. For these TCRs, the target antigens are not known. Generated by immunoSEQ multiplex PCR, the TCRdb table keeps only in-frame clones and is missing some. In the table there are approximately 74,000 clones, 65% to 85% of which are singletons. Sequencing was performed on CD4+ T cells from PBMCs cultured with HCoV-NL63 spike peptides, taken before COVID-19 vaccination. These receptors all stem from a human donor who received a COVID-19 vaccine. The CDR3 runs from the conserved cysteine through the conserved F or W. The D gene is left open where the match is weak. Clone sizes are given selectively: once, few, many, or a class where the clone is expanded.

d_gene	v_gene	abundance	j_gene	CDR3nt	CDR3aa
.	TRBV24-1	.	TRBJ1-2	TGTGCCACCAGTGATTCGGATTACTATGGCTACACCTTC	CATSDSDYYGYTF
TRBD1	TRBV6-5	.	TRBJ1-4	TGTGCCAGCAGTTACCGGACAGGGGGTACTAATGAAAAACTGTTTTTT	CASSYRTGGTNEKLFF
.	TRBV2	.	TRBJ1-2	TGTGCCAGCAGTGAAGGCAAGTTCTATGGCTACACCTTC	CASSEGKFYGYTF
.	TRBV11-3	.	TRBJ2-1	TGTGCCAGCAGCGGGGACGGGCCCGAGCAGTTCTTC	CASSGDGPEQFF
.	TRBV5-1	once	TRBJ1-2	TGCGCCAGCAGCTTGGCCCTAGGGGCGTCGAGCTATGGCTACACCTTC	CASSLALGASSYGYTF
.	TRBV10-2	.	TRBJ2-1	TGCGCCAGCAGTGAGCCTTATGGTGAGCAGTTCTTC	CASSEPYGEQFF
.	TRBV9	.	TRBJ2-1	TGTGCCAGCAGCGTAGGGGGGAACAATGAGCAGTTCTTC	CASSVGGNNEQFF
.	TRBV6-6	.	TRBJ2-2	TGTGCCAGCACCTCGACAGGTTCAGGAACCGGGGAGCTGTTTTTT	CASTSTGSGTGELFF
.	TRBV24-1	.	TRBJ2-1	TGTGCCACCAGTGATAGTCAGTACAATGAGCAGTTCTTC	CATSDSQYNEQFF
.	TRBV5-6	.	TRBJ2-5	TGTGCCAGCAGCTTGGTAGGGACATACCAAGAGACCCAGTACTTC	CASSLVGTYQETQYF
.	TRBV11-2	.	TRBJ2-5	TGTGCCAGCAGCTCTGGGGTGTCCTGGGAGGAGACCCAGTACTTC	CASSSGVSWEETQYF
.	TRBV21-1	.	TRBJ2-2	TGTGCCAGCAGCGCCCGACAGGGGGCTTGTACCGGGGAGCTGTTTTTT	CASSARQGACTGELFF
TRBD2	TRBV5-1	.	TRBJ2-3	TGCGCCAGCAGAATTAGCGGGAGTACAGATACGCAGTATTTT	CASRISGSTDTQYF
.	TRBV25-1	.	TRBJ2-1	TGTGCCAGCAGGGACGTCGCTGAGCAGTTCTTC	CASRDVAEQFF
.	TRBV21-1	.	TRBJ1-5	TGTGCCAGCAGCAAAGGGTTCCAGACAGGGGGCGCAAATCAGCCCCAGCATTTT	CASSKGFQTGGANQPQHF
.	TRBV3-1/TRBV3-2	.	TRBJ1-1	TGTGCCAGCAGCCACTCGGACAGGAACACTGAAGCTTTCTTT	CASSHSDRNTEAFF
.	TRBV28	.	TRBJ1-4	TGTGCCAGCAGTCTTACAGGGTCAACTAATGAAAAACTGTTTTTT	CASSLTGSTNEKLFF
.	TRBV19	.	TRBJ1-2	TGTGCCAGCACGACAACTCCTCAGGGATATGGCTACACCTTC	CASTTTPQGYGYTF
TRBD1	TRBV10-1	.	TRBJ2-3	TGCGCCAGCAGTTTACAGGGGGCGAGGACAGATACGCAGTATTTT	CASSLQGARTDTQYF
.	TRBV19	.	TRBJ2-5	TGTGCCAGTAGTAAGTCAGACACTCTCCAAGAGACCCAGTACTTC	CASSKSDTLQETQYF
.	TRBV14	.	TRBJ2-5	TGTGCCAGCAGCCATCCAGGTCCCCAAGAGACCCAGTACTTC	CASSHPGPQETQYF
TRBD2	TRBV24-1	.	TRBJ2-3	TGTGCCACCAGTGATTTAGGGACTAGCGGCACAGATACGCAGTATTTT	CATSDLGTSGTDTQYF
.	TRBV7-2	.	TRBJ2-1	TGTGCCAGCAGCTTAGATACCTACAATGAGCAGTTCTTC	CASSLDTYNEQFF
.	TRBV30	.	TRBJ1-4	TGTGCCTGGAGTGTAGGGCCGGGCACTAATGAAAAACTGTTTTTT	CAWSVGPGTNEKLFF
.	TRBV29-1	.	TRBJ2-1	TGCAGCGTTGAGAGGTGGTATGAGCAGTTCTTC	CSVERWYEQFF
.	TRBV6-5	.	TRBJ2-1	TGTGCCACCCGCCGTGAGGGGGGCGATGAGCAGTTCTTC	CATRREGGDEQFF
.	TRBV2	.	TRBJ1-1	TGTGCCAGCAGCCCCCTCGGGAACACTGAAGCTTTCTTT	CASSPLGNTEAFF
.	TRBV12-3/TRBV12-4	.	TRBJ1-2	TGTGCCAGCAGTTTCTTCCAGGGCTCTGGCTACACCTTC	CASSFFQGSGYTF
TRBD1	TRBV3-1/TRBV3-2	.	TRBJ1-2	TGTGCCAGCAGCCACACAAGTGCCGGGACAGGGTCTGGCTACACCTTC	CASSHTSAGTGSGYTF
.	TRBV5-1	.	TRBJ1-6	TGCGCCAGCAGCTTGGGGGGGCTCGAGGATTCACCCCTCCACTTT	CASSLGGLEDSPLHF
.	TRBV7-3	few	TRBJ1-2	TGTGCCAGCAGCGCCGCAGGTGACTATGGCTACACCTTC	CASSAAGDYGYTF